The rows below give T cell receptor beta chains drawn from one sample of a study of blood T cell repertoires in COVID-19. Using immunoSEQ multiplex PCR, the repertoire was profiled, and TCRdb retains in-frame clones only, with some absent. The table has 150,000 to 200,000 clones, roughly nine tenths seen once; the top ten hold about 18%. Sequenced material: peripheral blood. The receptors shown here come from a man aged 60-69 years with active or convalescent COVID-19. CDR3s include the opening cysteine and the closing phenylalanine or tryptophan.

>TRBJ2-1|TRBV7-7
CASSLQSPPNEQFF
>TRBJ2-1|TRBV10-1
CASSEPGDSYNEQFF
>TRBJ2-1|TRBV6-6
CASSYRGQQFF
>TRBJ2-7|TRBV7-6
CASSLAGGLAGEHEQYF
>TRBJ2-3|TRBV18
CASSPLAGGDTQYF
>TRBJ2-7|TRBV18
CASSPADNSYEQYF
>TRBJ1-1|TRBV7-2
CASSLRQGHTEAFF
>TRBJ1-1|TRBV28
CASSPGWNTEAFF
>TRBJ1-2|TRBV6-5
CASSKLDSPLGGYTF
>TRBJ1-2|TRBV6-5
CASSWYDSSYGYTF
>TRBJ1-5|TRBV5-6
CASSVKRARGALKPQHF
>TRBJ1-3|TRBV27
CASSSPSSGNTIYF
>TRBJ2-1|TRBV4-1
CASSQEVTWSSYNEQFF
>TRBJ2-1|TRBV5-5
CASRSAGTPGGSEQFF
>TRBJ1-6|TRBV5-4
CASSLYRDGSPLHF
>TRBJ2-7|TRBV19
CASEDRGLLAGEQYF
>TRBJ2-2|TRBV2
CASREQGYTGELFF
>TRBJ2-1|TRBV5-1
CASRTGTSSYEQFF
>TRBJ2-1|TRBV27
CASRRTSGSSQFYNEQFF
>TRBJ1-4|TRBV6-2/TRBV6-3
CASSYGTGMTNEKLFF
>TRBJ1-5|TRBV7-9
CASSLGQGVQPQHF
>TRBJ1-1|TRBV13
CASTRFEGGTEAFF
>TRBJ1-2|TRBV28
CASSFGDRNSYGYTF
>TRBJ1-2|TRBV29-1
CSVGQGDYGYTF
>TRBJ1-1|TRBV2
CASSEAGALNTEAFF
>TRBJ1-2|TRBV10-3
CAISESPQGNYGYTF
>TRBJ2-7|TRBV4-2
CASSQDVAGLYEQYF
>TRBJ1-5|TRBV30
CAWSTGGGQPQHF
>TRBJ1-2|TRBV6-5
CASSYLSSNYGYTF
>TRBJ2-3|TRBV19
CASSNPRISGGPDTQYF
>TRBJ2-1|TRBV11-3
CASSRTSGNNEQFF